The sequence of this T cell receptor (beta chain) was determined in a study of T cells in localized non-small cell lung cancer. Notes on the study in general: Higher T cell density in the blood was associated with longer overall survival, whereas higher adjacent-lung clonality associated with shorter survival. Tumor trailed uninvolved adjacent lung in T cell clonality, which peaked there. Investigators sequenced only a single tumor region, leaving heterogeneity possible. Out of the top 100 tumor clones, a median approximately 57 were seen in adjacent lung.

On this clone: The target antigen is unknown.

The method was immunoSEQ multiplex PCR; TCRdb's version includes in-frame clones alone and lacks a portion of them. The table lists 30,000 or so clones, 88% of them singletons. This CDR3 spans 14 amino acids. Trimming cost V 8 bases and J 7 bases; bases outside gene matches: 8. Germline V CDR1 and CDR2: PRHDT, FYEKMQ (reference sequence). This chain connects TRBV13 to TRBJ2-2, with 9 bases that match TRBD1. The sequenced sample was peripheral blood, obtained before any cancer treatment. The receptor's source is a female donor at least 60 years old with stage III squamous cell lung carcinoma. The CDR3 reads CASGTGNIGGELFF. CDR3 sequence (DNA): TGTGCCAGCGGGACAGGGAATATAGGCGGGGAGCTGTTTTTT.